This record looks at one TCR beta chain sequence and its context. The sample belongs to a study of Ad26.COV2.S vaccination and SARS-CoV-2 variants. The treatment denotes: around 19 received Ad26.COV2.S at low or high dose, single or two shots; about 5 received placebo; per-sample allocation not given. The study sampled participants on day 63 after the first vaccine or placebo injection. The V and J ends lost 7 bases and 5 bases, in that order; junction bases with no gene match: 7. CDR1 and CDR2 from the germline V gene are MNHEY and SVGAGI. This CDR3 comprises 13 residues. Using immunoSEQ multiplex PCR, the repertoire was profiled, and TCRdb retains in-frame clones only, with some absent. This table has some 250,000 clones, around nine tenths appearing once.

The gene calls are TRBV6-5 and TRBJ2-5; 7 nucleotides align to TRBD1. The source of this sequence is a person aged 18-60 years who received the Ad26.COV2.S COVID-19 vaccine or a placebo. Sequencing was performed on peripheral blood, taken in a trial of Ad26.COV2.S vaccine versus placebo. In DNA, the CDR3 is TGTGCCAGCAATAGAGGGGGCGGGGAGACCCAGTACTTC. Its translation is CASNRGGGETQYF.